The 27 T cell receptor beta chains below were found in one sample sequenced in a study of cytomegalovirus exposure and HLA in healthy donors. 13 Jbeta primers and 60 Vbeta primers were used for the PCR. TCRdb keeps only in-frame clones here, not all; method: immunoSEQ multiplex PCR. Among hundreds of thousands of clones listed, around 89% were seen once. The sequenced material came from PBMCs. These receptors all stem from a woman aged 18-30 years in good health and CMV-seronegative.

This clone was seen once. The V gene is TRBV11-2, the J gene TRBJ1-1, with TRBD1 identical over 7 bases. The CDR3 has 19 residues. Germline-derived CDR1 and CDR2 are SGHAT and FQNNGV. Unmatched junction bases numbered 17, after V lost 3 bases and J lost 1 base. The CDR3 reads CASSLRRGTVDLRNTEAFF. The CDR3 coding sequence is TGTGCCAGCAGCTTGCGCCGCGGGACAGTCGACCTAAGGAACACTGAAGCTTTCTTT. Combining the CDR3 with reference TRBV11-2 and TRBJ1-1 gives the whole variable domain EAGVAQSPRYKIIEKRQSVAFWCNPISGHATLYWYQQILGQGPKLLIQFQNNGVVDDSQLPKDRFSAERLKGVDSTLKIQPAKLEDSAVYLCASSLRRGTVDLRNTEAFFGQGTRLTVV.

The V and J genes are TRBV7-2 and TRBJ2-1; 8 bases fit TRBD2. Per germline, CDR1 SGHTA and CDR2 FQGNSA. Germline trimming cut 1 base from V and 7 bases from J; bases unmatched to any gene: 6. This CDR3 is 15 amino acids long. This chain's CDR3 is CASSLGRGGKNEQFF. CDR3 nucleotide sequence: TGTGCCAGCAGCTTAGGACGGGGGGGCAAGAATGAGCAGTTCTTC. Looking up the rest from reference TRBV7-2 and TRBJ2-1 gives the full variable domain: GAGVSQSPSNKVTEKGKDVELRCDPISGHTALYWYRQSLGQGLEFLIYFQGNSAPDKSGLPSDRFSAERTGGSVSTLTIQRTQQEDSAVYLCASSLGRGGKNEQFFGPGTRLTVL.

This chain connects TRBV25-1 to TRBJ2-1; 8 nucleotides align to TRBD1. Germline CDR1 and CDR2: MGHDK and SYGVNS. The CDR3 spans 12 residues. Trimming removed 4 bases from V and 7 bases from J; junction bases left unmatched: 0. This chain's CDR3 is CASSGQGNEQFF. Here the CDR3 DNA reads TGTGCCAGCAGTGGACAGGGGAATGAGCAGTTCTTC.

The V call is TRBV15, the J call TRBJ2-7, with D possibly TRBD2 on 6 matching bases. Trimming cost V 5 bases and J 0 bases, with 17 bases left between them. Germline V gives CDR1 LNHNV, CDR2 YYDKDF (reference sequence). The CDR3 loop spans 16 amino acids. The CDR3 coding sequence is TGTGCCACCAGCGCGGAGGGATGGCGGAGCTCCTACGAGCAGTACTTC. It codes for CATSAEGWRSSYEQYF.

The chain is built from TRBV7-3 and TRBJ2-5; the match to TRBD2 covers 8 bases. Germline-derived CDR1 and CDR2 are SGHTA and FQGTGA. With V trimmed by 4 bases and J by 1 base, 5 bases remained unmatched. This CDR3 contains 15 residues. CDR3 in DNA: TGTGCCAGCAGCTCCCCTCTAGCGGGCCAAGAGACCCAGTACTTC. Amino acids: CASSSPLAGQETQYF. Full variable domain (rest looked up from reference TRBV7-3 and TRBJ2-5): GAGVSQTPSNKVTEKGKYVELRCDPISGHTALYWYRQSLGQGPEFLIYFQGTGAADDSGLPNDRFFAVRPEGSVSTLKIQRTERGDSAVYLCASSSPLAGQETQYFGPGTRLLVL.

The chain couples TRBV6-1 to TRBJ1-6; D uncertain. V lost 7 bases and J 11 bases, leaving 12 bases between the germline ends. Looked up from germline, CDR1 is MNHNS and CDR2 is SASEGT. The CDR3 runs 12 residues. The CDR3 sequence: CASTRPGAPLHF. The CDR3 region has the DNA TGTGCCAGCACGAGGCCCGGGGCACCCCTCCACTTT.

V gene TRBV5-4 combines with J gene TRBJ2-6, with 7 bases lining up with TRBD1. Germline V gives CDR1 SGHNT, CDR2 YYREEE (reference sequence). With 4 bases clipped from V and 0 bases from J, the junction kept 4 bases outside the gene matches. The CDR3 spans 16 residues. The CDR3 is CASSQGQHSGANVLTF. The CDR3 region has the DNA TGTGCCAGCAGCCAGGGACAGCACTCTGGGGCCAACGTCCTGACTTTC.

The rearrangement uses TRBV14 and TRBJ2-3; 8 bases are a match to TRBD2. CDR1 and CDR2 from the germline V gene are SGHDN and FVKESK. With V trimmed by 1 base and J by 6 bases, 12 bases remained unmatched. The CDR3 is made up of 17 amino acids. Here the CDR3 DNA reads TGTGCCAGCAGCCAAGCCCGACTAGCGAGTTTCTTGGATACGCAGTATTTT. This translates into CASSQARLASFLDTQYF.

The V gene is TRBV7-2, the J gene TRBJ2-3; 9 nucleotides line up with TRBD2. Germline trimming cut 2 bases from V and 5 bases from J; bases unmatched to any gene: 8. Germline-derived CDR1 and CDR2 are SGHTA and FQGNSA. This CDR3 contains 16 residues. The CDR3 spells CASSLRREGPRDTQYF. CDR3 DNA sequence: TGTGCCAGCAGCTTACGGCGGGAGGGCCCCAGAGATACGCAGTATTTT.

The V and J genes are TRBV10-3 and TRBJ2-7; TRBD1 aligns across 7 bases. The germline gives CDR1 ENHRY, CDR2 SYGVKD. The CDR3 is 15 amino acids. The trim removed 5 bases at V and 0 bases at J, leaving 7 bases unmatched. The CDR3 loop is CAISTIRGSSYEQYF. CDR3 nucleotides: TGTGCCATCAGTACGATCAGGGGGAGCTCCTACGAGCAGTACTTC.

Note on this clone: A far larger clone is one base from this, pointing to a likely read error. The genes are TRBV4-1 and TRBJ1-2; 9 nucleotides line up with TRBD1. The CDR3 sequence is 14 residues long. The germline gives CDR1 MGHRA, CDR2 YSYEKL. As DNA, the CDR3 is TGCGCCAGCAGCCAGGACAGGGGCGGCTATGGCCACACCTTC. As protein: CASSQDRGGYGHTF.

The V call is TRBV2, the J call TRBJ1-2; D remains unclear. This CDR3 contains 10 residues. V lost 7 bases and J lost 3, with 3 bases in between. Germline V gives CDR1 SNHLY, CDR2 FYNNEI. CDR3 DNA: TGTGCCAGCACAGACTATGGCTACACCTTC. Its protein product is CASTDYGYTF.

This chain connects TRBV6-1 to TRBJ1-3; TRBD1 agrees at 7 bases. Trimming cost V 6 bases and J 3 bases; bases outside gene matches: 8. Germline assignment: CDR1 MNHNS and CDR2 SASEGT. This CDR3 comprises 15 residues. For the CDR3, the DNA is TGTGCCAGCAGATTGACAGGGAGGTTTGGAAACACCATATATTTT. Protein: CASRLTGRFGNTIYF.

V and J are TRBV7-9 and TRBJ2-5, with 10 bases lining up with TRBD2. The CDR3 spans 16 residues. Looked up from germline, CDR1 is SEHNR and CDR2 is FQNEAQ (reference sequence). Unmatched junction bases numbered 11, after V lost 5 bases and J lost 5 bases. This chain's CDR3 is CASSPFPSGGRETQYF. As DNA, the CDR3 is TGTGCCAGCAGCCCCTTTCCTAGCGGGGGCCGGGAGACCCAGTACTTC.

The V gene is TRBV4-3, the J gene TRBJ1-5, with D maybe TRBD1 (6 bases). This CDR3 contains 15 residues. Germline V gene lookup returns CDR1 LGHNA and CDR2 YSLEER. The ends were cut back, 1 base at V and 5 bases at J, with 12 bases in the middle. CDR3 DNA: TGCGCCAGCAGCCAAGCCTGGGCAGGGGATCAGCCCCAGCATTTT. The encoded protein is CASSQAWAGDQPQHF.

This rearrangement joins TRBV5-1 to TRBJ2-5, with 7 bases identical to TRBD2. The ends lost 4 bases at V and 4 bases at J; junction bases unmatched: 7. The length of the CDR3 is 14 residues. Germline-derived CDR1 and CDR2 are SGHRS and YFSETQ. Here the CDR3 reads CASSPAPSGETQYF. Here the CDR3 DNA reads TGCGCCAGCAGCCCAGCTCCTAGCGGAGAGACCCAGTACTTC. Variable domain in full (rest from reference TRBV5-1 and TRBJ2-5): KAGVTQTPRYLIKTRGQQVTLSCSPISGHRSVSWYQQTPGQGLQFLFEYFSETQRNKGNFPGRFSGRQFSNSRSEMNVSTLELGDSALYLCASSPAPSGETQYFGPGTRLLVL.

The chain recombines TRBV10-3 with TRBJ1-5; TRBD1 agrees at 8 bases. This CDR3 region has 15 residues. V shed 10 bases and J 1 base; nucleotides not matched to a gene: 9. Germline loops: CDR1 ENHRY, CDR2 SYGVKD. The CDR3 reads CATATGVLSNQPQHF. In nucleotides, the CDR3 is TGTGCCACCGCGACAGGGGTATTGAGCAATCAGCCCCAGCATTTT.

This chain links TRBV27 with TRBJ2-7; 10 bases align to TRBD2. After removal of 9 bases from V and 3 bases from J, the junction contained 8 bases not matched to a gene. The CDR3 loop spans 14 amino acids. CDR1 MNHEY and CDR2 SMNVEV come from the germline V gene (reference sequence). The CDR3 bases are TGTGCCAGTAGCGTGACTAGCGGGTTCTACGAGCAGTACTTC. Amino acids: CASSVTSGFYEQYF.

This clone was seen a handful of times. The chain joins TRBV25-1 to TRBJ2-5; TRBD2 matches 7 bases. The CDR3 spans 14 residues. With 5 bases clipped from V and 5 bases from J, the junction kept 8 bases outside the gene matches. The germline V gene encodes CDR1 MGHDK and CDR2 SYGVNS. This CDR3 reads CASSIKSGRETQYF. CDR3 in DNA: TGTGCCAGCAGTATTAAGTCCGGGAGGGAGACCCAGTACTTC.

This clone was detected a few times. The chain has TRBV29-1 and TRBJ1-1; no definite D call. V lost 7 bases, J lost 0 bases, and 9 bases lay in between. CDR3 size: 12 residues. Per germline, CDR1 SQVTM and CDR2 ANQGSEA. The CDR3 sequence: CSALTVNTEAFF. Written as DNA, the CDR3 is TGCAGCGCCCTAACAGTGAACACTGAAGCTTTCTTT.

This clone occurred once. This chain uses TRBV6-6 with TRBJ2-1; 10 bases are a match to TRBD2. The CDR3 sequence is 16 residues long. The junction had 4 bases not matched to a gene; V was cut back by 0 bases and J by 5 bases. Germline CDR1 MNHNY, CDR2 SVGAGI (reference sequence). The CDR3 loop is CASSYSISGRDNEQFF. The CDR3 bases are TGTGCCAGCAGTTACTCGATCAGCGGGAGGGACAATGAGCAGTTCTTC.

V usage is TRBV15 and J usage is TRBJ2-3; 15 bases match TRBD2. CDR3 length: 19 amino acids. Germline V gene data show CDR1 as LNHNV and CDR2 as YYDKDF (reference sequence). Losses at the gene ends were 3 bases for V and 0 bases for J; bases not matched to a gene: 7. The CDR3 region has the DNA TGTGCCACCAGCAGCTGGACTAGCGGGGGGGTCGTGAGCACAGATACGCAGTATTTT. Translating it yields CATSSWTSGGVVSTDTQYF.

The V and J genes are TRBV19 and TRBJ2-7; tentative D call: TRBD2 (6 bases). The V end lost 5 bases, the J end lost 4 bases, and 18 bases lay between the germline ends. This CDR3 is 15 amino acids long. The germline V gene has CDR1 LNHDA and CDR2 SQIVND (reference sequence). The CDR3 DNA sequence: TGTGCCAGTAGTGAGTCCTCGGGACGGGGGTACGAGCAGTACTTC. This encodes CASSESSGRGYEQYF.

The chain has TRBV9 and TRBJ2-3; 12 positions match TRBD2. The ends lost 4 bases at V and 4 bases at J; junction bases unmatched: 4. In germline, CDR1 is SGDLS, CDR2 YYNGEE. This CDR3 contains 15 residues. CDR3 sequence reads: CASSPSGGAPDTQYF. CDR3 DNA: TGTGCCAGCAGCCCTAGCGGGGGGGCCCCAGATACGCAGTATTTT.

This sequence joins TRBV7-8 and TRBJ2-2; 11 bases align to TRBD2. V shed 1 base and J 6 bases; nucleotides not matched to a gene: 7. Germline V CDR1 and CDR2: SGHVS, FQNEAQ. The CDR3 length is 17 residues. This CDR3 is CASSLEGLAVFAGELFF. The CDR3 DNA reads as TGTGCCAGCAGCTTAGAGGGACTAGCGGTATTCGCCGGGGAGCTGTTTTTT.

This clone was found once. This rearrangement joins TRBV14 to TRBJ2-5; D is possibly TRBD2 (5 bases). CDR3 length: 13 amino acids. CDR1 and CDR2 from the germline V gene are SGHDN and FVKESK. Trimming cost V 5 bases and J 4 bases, with 11 bases left between them. CDR3 bases: TGTGCCAGCAGCTTAAGAGGGAGAGAGACCCAGTACTTC. Its protein is CASSLRGRETQYF.

The chain has TRBV13 and TRBJ1-5; weak D call: TRBD1 (6 bases). The CDR3 totals 15 residues. Germline V gene data show CDR1 as PRHDT and CDR2 as FYEKMQ (reference sequence). With 5 bases removed from V and 1 base from J, the gap between germline ends came to 12 bases. DNA for the CDR3: TGTGCCAGCAGCCCCAGGGGTGAGAGCAATCAGCCCCAGCATTTT. It translates to CASSPRGESNQPQHF.